This is a list of T cell receptor beta chains from one sample in a study of cytomegalovirus exposure and HLA in healthy donors. Repertoires were generated with immunoSEQ multiplex PCR, while TCRdb's copy carries only in-frame clones and drops some. The table shows 100,000 to 150,000 clones, with 75% to 90% occurring only once. Sequencing was done on a sample of PBMCs. The source of these receptors is a middle-aged woman in good health and CMV-seronegative. CDR3s include the opening cysteine and the closing phenylalanine or tryptophan. The order of the fields is V gene, J gene, clone size, D gene, CDR3 protein, CDR3 DNA. D genes are given only for firm matches. Clone size is shown for a subset of rows, as once, few, many or a class of expanded clone.

>TRBV9|TRBJ1-6|.|.
CASSVEAGPPLHF
TGTGCCAGCAGCGTAGAGGCAGGGCCACCCCTCCACTTT
>TRBV29-1|TRBJ1-2|few|TRBD1
CSVEDGTGYGYTF
TGCAGCGTTGAAGATGGGACAGGCTATGGCTACACCTTC
>TRBV29-1|TRBJ1-1|once|TRBD1
CSVGGQGGRTEAFF
TGCAGCGTAGGAGGACAGGGAGGTAGGACTGAAGCTTTCTTT
>TRBV28|TRBJ1-5|.|.
CASSFIGGLQQPQHF
TGTGCCAGCAGTTTTATCGGAGGGCTTCAACAGCCCCAGCATTTT
>TRBV2|TRBJ2-3|few|.
CASSAGEKTDTQYF
TGTGCCAGCAGTGCGGGAGAAAAAACAGATACGCAGTATTTT
>TRBV7-2|TRBJ2-1|.|TRBD2
CASSLSTSGRGNEQFF
TGTGCCAGCAGCTTATCGACTAGCGGGAGAGGTAATGAGCAGTTCTTC
>TRBV28|TRBJ1-1|.|.
CASSFAGFTEAFF
TGTGCCAGCAGTTTTGCGGGGTTCACTGAAGCTTTCTTT
>TRBV4-2|TRBJ2-1|.|TRBD1
CASSLLTPGEGARNEQFF
TGTGCCAGCAGCCTTCTCACCCCAGGCGAGGGGGCGAGGAATGAGCAGTTCTTC
>TRBV6-6|TRBJ2-7|.|TRBD1
CASSPPAQGASYEQYF
TGTGCCAGCAGTCCCCCCGCACAGGGGGCATCCTACGAGCAGTACTTC
>TRBV29-1|TRBJ2-7|.|TRBD1
CSAGTGDTRRQYF
TGCAGCGCCGGGACAGGGGACACTCGACGTCAGTACTTC
>TRBV27|TRBJ1-1|once|TRBD1
CASYFPDRGDTEAFF
TGTGCCAGCTATTTTCCGGACAGGGGGGACACTGAAGCTTTCTTT
>TRBV5-8|TRBJ1-4|.|TRBD1
CASSAGTATNEKLFF
TGTGCCAGCAGCGCCGGGACAGCAACTAATGAAAAACTGTTTTTT
>TRBV19|TRBJ2-7|.|.
CATRDNDYEQYF
TGTGCGACAAGGGACAACGATTACGAGCAGTACTTC
>TRBV10-3|TRBJ1-3|.|.
CAITDGDTSGNTIYF
TGTGCCATCACCGACGGGGACACCTCTGGAAACACCATATATTTT
>TRBV6-1|TRBJ1-2|.|.
CASSLQVDYGYTF
TGTGCCAGCAGCCTCCAGGTAGACTATGGCTACACCTTC
>TRBV7-9|TRBJ1-2|.|.
CASNDRVDYGYTF
TGTGCCAGCAACGACCGGGTCGACTATGGCTACACCTTC
>TRBV7-9|TRBJ1-4|.|TRBD1
CASSLAGTGGATNEKLFF
TGTGCCAGCAGCTTAGCCGGGACAGGGGGTGCAACTAATGAAAAACTGTTTTTT
>TRBV9|TRBJ1-2|.|.
CASSSEPNRDTYGYTF
TGTGCCAGCAGCTCCGAACCCAACCGGGACACTTATGGCTACACCTTC
>TRBV4-2|TRBJ2-7|once|.
CASSPRGSEYEQYF
TGTGCCAGCAGCCCTAGGGGTTCAGAGTACGAGCAGTACTTC
>TRBV7-2|TRBJ2-6|.|.
CASSLGAGGANVLTF
TGTGCCAGCAGCTTAGGGGCAGGTGGGGCCAACGTCCTGACTTTC
>TRBV4-3|TRBJ2-7|.|.
CASSQEMQPSYEQYF
TGCGCCAGCAGCCAAGAGATGCAACCCAGCTACGAGCAGTACTTC
>TRBV6-4|TRBJ1-6|many|TRBD1
CASSTGDNSPLHF
TGTGCCAGCAGCACAGGGGACAATTCACCCCTCCACTTT
>TRBV12-5|TRBJ2-1|few|TRBD2
CASGLPLRGGLAEQFF
TGTGCTAGTGGTTTGCCCCTGCGGGGGGGCCTGGCTGAGCAGTTCTTC
>TRBV19|TRBJ1-1|.|TRBD1
CASSIGTAFNTEAFF
TGTGCCAGTAGTATCGGGACAGCTTTTAACACTGAAGCTTTCTTT